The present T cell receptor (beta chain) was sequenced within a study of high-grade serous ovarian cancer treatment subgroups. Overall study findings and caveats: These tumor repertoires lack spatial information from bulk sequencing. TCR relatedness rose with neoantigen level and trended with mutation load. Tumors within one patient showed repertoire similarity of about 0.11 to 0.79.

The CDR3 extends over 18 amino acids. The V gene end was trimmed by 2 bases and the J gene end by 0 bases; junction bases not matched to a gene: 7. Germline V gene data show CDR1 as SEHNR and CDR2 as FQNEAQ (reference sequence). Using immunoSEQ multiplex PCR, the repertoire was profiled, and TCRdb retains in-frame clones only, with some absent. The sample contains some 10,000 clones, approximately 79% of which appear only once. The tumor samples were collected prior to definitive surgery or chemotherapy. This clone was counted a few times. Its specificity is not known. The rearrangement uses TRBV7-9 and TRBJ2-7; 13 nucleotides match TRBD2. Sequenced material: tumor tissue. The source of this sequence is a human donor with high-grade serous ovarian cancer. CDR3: CASSLRPGTSGVSYEQYF. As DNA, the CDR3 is TGTGCCAGCAGCTTACGACCCGGGACTAGCGGGGTCTCCTACGAGCAGTACTTC.